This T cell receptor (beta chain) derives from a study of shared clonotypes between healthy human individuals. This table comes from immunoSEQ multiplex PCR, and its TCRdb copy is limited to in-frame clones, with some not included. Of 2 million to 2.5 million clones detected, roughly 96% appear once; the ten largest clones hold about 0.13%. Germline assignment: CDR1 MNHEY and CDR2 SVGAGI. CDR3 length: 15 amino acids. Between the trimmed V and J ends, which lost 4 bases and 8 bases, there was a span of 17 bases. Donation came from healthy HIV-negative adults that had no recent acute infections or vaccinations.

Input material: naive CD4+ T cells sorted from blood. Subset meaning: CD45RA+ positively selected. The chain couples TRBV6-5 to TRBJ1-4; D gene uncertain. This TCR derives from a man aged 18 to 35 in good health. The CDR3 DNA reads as TGTGCCAGCAGTTCCTTGGGGAGGTCTGGCGAAAAACTGTTTTTT. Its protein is CASSSLGRSGEKLFF.